This is a list of T cell receptor beta chains from one sample in a study of T cells after yellow fever vaccination. TCRdb re-analysed the 5' RACE reads in MiXCR, keeping a single row per CDR3 protein. The table lists around 340,000 distinct CDR3 sequences, 8.7% of them singletons. The input for sequencing was PBMCs, taken on the day of the first yellow fever vaccination. The receptors come from a man aged 18-30 years who received the YFV17D yellow fever vaccine. Both conserved end residues are part of each CDR3. Each record gives: CDR3 protein, CDR3 DNA, CDR3 length, D gene, clone size, V gene, J gene. The D gene is left open where the match is weak. Clone size, where shown, is once, few, many, or a class for clones that have expanded.

CDR3 protein: CASSVETGGYTDTQYF
CDR3 DNA: TGTGCCAGCAGCGTAGAAACGGGGGGGTACACAGATACGCAGTATTTT
CDR3 length: 16
D gene: TRBD2
clone size: NA
V gene: TRBV9
J gene: TRBJ2-3

CDR3 protein: CSATTGLRTDTQYF
CDR3 DNA: TGCAGTGCCACAACCGGACTAAGAACAGATACGCAGTATTTT
CDR3 length: 14
D gene: NA
clone size: many
V gene: TRBV20-1
J gene: TRBJ2-3

CDR3 protein: CASSLEGPQYF
CDR3 DNA: TGTGCCAGCAGCTTAGAGGGTCCGCAGTATTTT
CDR3 length: 11
D gene: NA
clone size: few
V gene: TRBV11-2
J gene: TRBJ2-3

CDR3 protein: CASKGNGYTF
CDR3 DNA: TGTGCCAGTAAAGGGAATGGCTACACCTTC
CDR3 length: 10
D gene: NA
clone size: many
V gene: TRBV19
J gene: TRBJ1-2

CDR3 protein: CASSLMRQGAYNSPLHF
CDR3 DNA: TGCGCCAGCAGTTTGATGCGACAGGGGGCATATAATTCACCCCTCCACTTT
CDR3 length: 17
D gene: TRBD1
clone size: many
V gene: TRBV5-1
J gene: TRBJ1-6

CDR3 protein: CASNHGFREARIF
CDR3 DNA: TGTGCCAGCAACCATGGGTTCAGGGAGGCGAGAATCTTT
CDR3 length: 13
D gene: NA
clone size: few
V gene: TRBV6-2/TRBV6-3
J gene: TRBJ1-1

CDR3 protein: CSARKGGTGHTEAFF
CDR3 DNA: TGCAGTGCTAGAAAAGGGGGGACAGGGCACACTGAAGCTTTCTTT
CDR3 length: 15
D gene: TRBD1
clone size: NA
V gene: TRBV20-1
J gene: TRBJ1-1

CDR3 protein: CSASRGLAANEQFF
CDR3 DNA: TGCAGTGCAAGTAGGGGACTAGCAGCAAATGAGCAGTTCTTC
CDR3 length: 14
D gene: TRBD2
clone size: few
V gene: TRBV20-1
J gene: TRBJ2-1

CDR3 protein: CSAYEGGQSYEQYF
CDR3 DNA: TGCAGTGCGTACGAAGGGGGCCAGTCCTACGAGCAGTACTTC
CDR3 length: 14
D gene: TRBD1
clone size: NA
V gene: TRBV20-1
J gene: TRBJ2-7

CDR3 protein: CASSQGTSRGNGYTF
CDR3 DNA: TGCGCCAGCAGCCAAGGTACTAGCAGGGGAAATGGCTACACCTTC
CDR3 length: 15
D gene: NA
clone size: many
V gene: TRBV4-1
J gene: TRBJ1-2

CDR3 protein: CASSVNRGGQETQYF
CDR3 DNA: TGTGCCAGCAGCGTAAACCGGGGAGGCCAAGAGACCCAGTACTTC
CDR3 length: 15
D gene: NA
clone size: many
V gene: TRBV9
J gene: TRBJ2-5

CDR3 protein: CASRGDSFEPYGYTF
CDR3 DNA: TGCGCCAGCAGGGGAGACAGCTTTGAACCTTATGGCTACACCTTC
CDR3 length: 15
D gene: NA
clone size: NA
V gene: TRBV10-2
J gene: TRBJ1-2

CDR3 protein: CASSRTLGKLFF
CDR3 DNA: TGTGCCAGCAGCAGGACATTGGGAAAACTGTTTTTT
CDR3 length: 12
D gene: NA
clone size: NA
V gene: TRBV7-9
J gene: TRBJ1-4

CDR3 protein: CASSPSGLAGGPVGTDTQYF
CDR3 DNA: TGTGCCAGCAGTCCCTCCGGACTAGCGGGGGGGCCTGTAGGAACAGATACGCAGTATTTT
CDR3 length: 20
D gene: TRBD2
clone size: few
V gene: TRBV11-2
J gene: TRBJ2-3

CDR3 protein: CASSLYNEQFF
CDR3 DNA: TGCGCCAGCAGCCTTTACAATGAGCAGTTCTTC
CDR3 length: 11
D gene: NA
clone size: many
V gene: TRBV5-1
J gene: TRBJ2-1

CDR3 protein: CSAPDPRGLGHTEAFF
CDR3 DNA: TGCAGTGCCCCCGACCCCCGGGGGCTAGGACACACTGAAGCTTTCTTT
CDR3 length: 16
D gene: NA
clone size: NA
V gene: TRBV20-1
J gene: TRBJ1-1

CDR3 protein: CASSLEGQGWQPQHF
CDR3 DNA: TGCGCCAGCAGCTTGGAGGGACAGGGTTGGCAGCCCCAGCATTTT
CDR3 length: 15
D gene: TRBD1
clone size: many
V gene: TRBV5-1
J gene: TRBJ1-5

CDR3 protein: CASSSSDREWWTQYF
CDR3 DNA: TGTGCCAGCAGCTCTTCTGACAGGGAGTGGTGGACCCAGTACTTC
CDR3 length: 15
D gene: TRBD1
clone size: few
V gene: TRBV5-6
J gene: TRBJ2-5

CDR3 protein: CASSARAGGVEQFF
CDR3 DNA: TGTGCCAGCAGCGCTAGAGCGGGGGGGGTTGAGCAGTTCTTC
CDR3 length: 14
D gene: TRBD2
clone size: few
V gene: TRBV9
J gene: TRBJ2-1

CDR3 protein: CASSQDMGQPQHF
CDR3 DNA: TGCGCCAGCAGCCAAGATATGGGACAGCCCCAGCATTTT
CDR3 length: 13
D gene: NA
clone size: few
V gene: TRBV4-3
J gene: TRBJ1-5

CDR3 protein: CASSLIPGSPKTGELFF
CDR3 DNA: TGTGCCAGCAGCCTCATTCCAGGGAGTCCGAAAACCGGGGAGCTGTTTTTT
CDR3 length: 17
D gene: NA
clone size: few
V gene: TRBV7-9
J gene: TRBJ2-2

CDR3 protein: CSASATSTDTQYF
CDR3 DNA: TGCAGTGCTAGCGCGACTAGCACAGATACGCAGTATTTT
CDR3 length: 13
D gene: NA
clone size: NA
V gene: TRBV20-1
J gene: TRBJ2-3

CDR3 protein: CSAREGGLTNTGELFF
CDR3 DNA: TGCAGTGCTAGAGAGGGCGGACTAACGAACACCGGGGAGCTGTTTTTT
CDR3 length: 16
D gene: NA
clone size: few
V gene: TRBV20-1
J gene: TRBJ2-2

CDR3 protein: CASSFRDGIGTDTQYF
CDR3 DNA: TGTGCCAGCAGCTTTCGGGATGGGATTGGCACAGATACGCAGTATTTT
CDR3 length: 16
D gene: NA
clone size: NA
V gene: TRBV11-3
J gene: TRBJ2-3

CDR3 protein: CASSLGWNRGGNQPQHF
CDR3 DNA: TGTGCCAGCAGTTTGGGGTGGAACAGGGGAGGGAATCAGCCCCAGCATTTT
CDR3 length: 17
D gene: TRBD1
clone size: few
V gene: TRBV12-3/TRBV12-4
J gene: TRBJ1-5

CDR3 protein: CASSQDDRASGVLGEQYF
CDR3 DNA: TGCGCCAGCAGCCAAGATGACAGGGCTAGCGGGGTATTGGGCGAGCAGTACTTC
CDR3 length: 18
D gene: TRBD2
clone size: NA
V gene: TRBV4-3
J gene: TRBJ2-7

CDR3 protein: CSAPIPMNEKLFF
CDR3 DNA: TGCAGTGCCCCTATCCCCATGAATGAAAAACTGTTTTTT
CDR3 length: 13
D gene: NA
clone size: few
V gene: TRBV20-1
J gene: TRBJ1-4

CDR3 protein: CASSHGLGGLPNNEQFF
CDR3 DNA: TGTGCCAGCAGTCACGGACTAGGGGGACTACCGAACAATGAGCAGTTCTTC
CDR3 length: 17
D gene: NA
clone size: NA
V gene: TRBV7-9
J gene: TRBJ2-1